One sample yielded the 23 T cell receptor beta chains listed below, sequenced in a study of T-cell reconstitution after alpha-beta-depleted transplantation in children. The TCRbeta library was prepared with unique molecular identifiers. MiXCR, applied by TCRdb to the PCR reads, yields one record per CDR3 protein. The sample lists approximately 510,000 distinct CDR3 sequences, around 18% seen once, with less than 4% in the top ten. The specimen comprised PBMCs from the stem cell graft donor, sampled from the stem cell graft. The receptors stem from a human donor who donated a stem cell graft to a child with acute lymphoblastic leukemia.

This clonotype was seen a few times. CDR3 region: CASSFGGRGADTQYF. Here the CDR3 DNA reads TGTGCCAGCAGCTTTGGCGGGAGGGGCGCAGATACGCAGTATTTT. This sequence joins TRBV5-5 and TRBJ2-3; TRBD2 agrees at 9 bases. Unmatched junction bases numbered 5, after V lost 2 bases and J lost 4 bases. CDR1 SGHKS and CDR2 YYEKEE come from the germline V gene (reference sequence). The CDR3 consists of 15 residues. Full variable domain (outside the CDR3, taken from reference TRBV5-5 and TRBJ2-3): DAGVTQSPTHLIKTRGQQVTLRCSPISGHKSVSWYQQVLGQGPQFIFQYYEKEERGRGNFPDRFSARQFPNYSSELNVNALLLGDSALYLCASSFGGRGADTQYFGPGTRLTVL.

The chain links TRBV19 to TRBJ2-1, with no clear D. CDR1 is LNHDA and CDR2 is SQIVND in the germline V gene (reference sequence). Trimming stripped 3 bases from V and 0 bases from J, with 12 bases between. The CDR3 sequence is 16 residues long. The CDR3 DNA reads TGTGCCAGTAGTATTGGTCCGAGGAGCTCCTACAATGAGCAGTTCTTC. Translated, it gives CASSIGPRSSYNEQFF.

The chain employs TRBV5-1 and TRBJ1-5; the match to TRBD1 covers 9 bases. The CDR3 is 14 amino acids. Germline loops: CDR1 SGHRS, CDR2 YFSETQ. V lost 2 bases to trimming and J lost 6 bases; unmatched junction nucleotides: 3. The CDR3 here is CASSFDRGGQPQHF. CDR3 nucleotides: TGCGCCAGCAGCTTTGACAGGGGGGGTCAGCCCCAGCATTTT.

The chain carries TRBV20-1 and TRBJ1-5, with D possibly being TRBD1 (5 bases). The ends were cut back, 1 base at V and 0 bases at J, with 13 bases in the middle. Germline V gene data show CDR1 as DFQATT and CDR2 as SNEGSKA (reference sequence). The CDR3 has 16 amino acids. DNA of the CDR3: TGCAGTGCTAGAGTTATAGGGACGGATAGCAATCAGCCCCAGCATTTT. Encoded protein: CSARVIGTDSNQPQHF.

This clonotype was picked up a small number of times. The chain has TRBV29-1 and TRBJ2-1; D is ambiguous. The CDR3 has 12 amino acids. Germline V gives CDR1 SQVTM, CDR2 ANQGSEA. The V end lost 4 bases, the J end lost 7 bases, and 11 bases lay between the germline ends. This CDR3 reads CSVVGMRNEQFF. For the CDR3, the DNA is TGCAGCGTTGTGGGTATGAGGAATGAGCAGTTCTTC.

CDR3 sequence: CASSLGVSSNQPQHF. For the CDR3, the DNA is TGTGCCAGCAGCTTAGGCGTCAGTAGCAATCAGCCCCAGCATTTT. The chain combines TRBV11-2 with TRBJ1-5, with D unclear. There are 15 residues in the CDR3. Trimming took off 1 base at V and 0 bases at J, with 7 bases between the two ends. CDR1 and CDR2 from the germline V gene are SGHAT and FQNNGV.

This clonotype occurred a few times. The rearrangement joins TRBV12-3 or TRBV12-4 to TRBJ2-1; TRBD1 matches 9 bases. This CDR3 spans 16 amino acids. V lost 4 bases, J lost 2 bases, and 6 bases stayed unmatched. CDR3 in amino acids: CASSSGQGEAYNEQFF. The CDR3 bases are TGTGCCAGCAGTTCGGGACAGGGAGAAGCCTACAATGAGCAGTTCTTC.

This clonotype was seen more than once but under ten times. The chain recombines TRBV7-8 with TRBJ2-1, with D possibly TRBD2 on 5 matching bases. Germline CDR1 SGHVS, CDR2 FQNEAQ. The length of the CDR3 is 14 residues. Deletions cut 0 bases from V and 13 bases from J, with 16 bases between. CDR3 nucleotides: TGTGCCAGCAGCTTAGCCAGAATAGCCGGAGGACAGTTCTTC. Its translation is CASSLARIAGGQFF.

This clonotype was observed a handful of times. The V and J genes are TRBV20-1 and TRBJ2-1, with 9 nucleotides matching TRBD2. This CDR3 region has 16 residues. Germline V lookup: CDR1 DFQATT, CDR2 SNEGSKA (reference sequence). The V segment lost 3 bases and the J segment 8 bases; nucleotides outside the gene matches: 14. The CDR3 DNA is TGCAGTGCTAGGGGAGGTTGGTTAGCGGGAGTCCATGAGCAGTTCTTC. Its protein is CSARGGWLAGVHEQFF.

This rearrangement joins TRBV12-3 or TRBV12-4 to TRBJ2-7; 8 nucleotides line up with TRBD1. CDR3 length: 14 amino acids. The V segment lost 6 bases and the J segment 5 bases; nucleotides outside the gene matches: 9. The CDR3 loop reads CASRAGQGRNEQYF. DNA for the CDR3: TGTGCCAGCAGGGCCGGACAGGGCCGGAACGAGCAGTACTTC.

The chain uses TRBV29-1 and TRBJ2-7; D gene ambiguous. The CDR3 length is 13 residues. Trimming removed 2 bases at V and 3 bases at J, with 11 bases between. CDR1 is SQVTM, CDR2 ANQGSEA, per germline. This chain's CDR3 is CSVEPQDGYEQYF. The CDR3 nucleotides are TGCAGCGTTGAACCCCAGGATGGCTACGAGCAGTACTTC.

This clonotype occurred a few times. The chain combines TRBV29-1 with TRBJ2-7; D uncertain. Trimming cost V 2 bases and J 0 bases, with 8 bases left between them. This CDR3 is 13 amino acids long. CDR1 is SQVTM and CDR2 is ANQGSEA in the germline V gene. CDR3 coding DNA: TGCAGCGTTGAAAAACGCAACTCCTACGAGCAGTACTTC. Translating it yields CSVEKRNSYEQYF.

The chain combines TRBV11-2 with TRBJ2-3; 10 bases align to TRBD2. This CDR3 has 13 residues. Per the germline V gene, CDR1 is SGHAT and CDR2 is FQNNGV. After removal of 5 bases from V and 8 bases from J, the junction contained 4 bases not matched to a gene. CDR3 amino acids: CASSRLAGITQYF. The CDR3 DNA reads TGTGCCAGCAGCAGACTAGCGGGTATTACGCAGTATTTT.

The CDR3 DNA is TGTGCCAGCAGTGAAATCCTATCTTGGAGAAGGGGCAATGAGCAGTTCTTC. As protein: CASSEILSWRRGNEQFF. The chain recombines TRBV6-1 with TRBJ2-1, with a tentative D call TRBD1 (5 bases). Trimming removed 2 bases at V and 6 bases at J, with 20 bases between. This CDR3 is built from 17 residues. CDR1 is MNHNS and CDR2 is SASEGT in the germline V gene.

The rearrangement uses TRBV7-3 and TRBJ2-1, with 8 bases lining up with TRBD2. J gave up 9 bases and V 4 bases, and 11 bases lay outside the gene matches. Germline CDR1 is SGHTA and CDR2 is FQGTGA. The CDR3 contains 15 residues. The CDR3: CASSSISGSGSEQFF. CDR3 sequence (DNA): TGTGCCAGCAGCTCTATCAGCGGGAGTGGAAGTGAGCAGTTCTTC.

This clonotype is a singleton in its sample. The chain is built from TRBV20-1 and TRBJ2-3; 10 nucleotides agree with TRBD2. The CDR3 is 12 amino acids. CDR1 and CDR2 from the germline V gene are DFQATT and SNEGSKA (reference sequence). This CDR3 is CSLSGRRDTQYF. Here the CDR3 DNA reads TGCAGCCTTAGCGGGAGGAGGGATACGCAGTATTTT.

This clonotype was seen more than once but under ten times. J is TRBJ2-5 and V is TRBV3-1; TRBD1 is a possible D gene (6 bases). The V gene's germline CDR1 is LGHDT and CDR2 YNNKEL (reference sequence). The CDR3 is made up of 14 amino acids. The V end lost 4 bases, the J end lost 1 base, and 10 bases lay between the germline ends. The CDR3 loop is CASSPRGSQETQYF. The CDR3 coding sequence is TGTGCCAGCAGCCCCAGGGGAAGCCAAGAGACCCAGTACTTC.

The chain carries TRBV11-2 and TRBJ2-7, with TRBD1 identical over 7 bases. Trimming at V came to 3 bases and at J to 0 bases, leaving 2 bases not matched to a gene. This CDR3 comprises 14 residues. CDR1 is SGHAT, CDR2 FQNNGV, per germline. CDR3 nucleotides: TGTGCCAGCAGCTTGGGACAGATCTCCTACGAGCAGTACTTC. Translated: CASSLGQISYEQYF.

The V and J genes are TRBV6-2 or TRBV6-3 and TRBJ2-1; TRBD2 agrees at 10 bases. Per the germline V gene, CDR1 is MNHEY and CDR2 is SVGEGT. The V segment lost 6 bases and the J segment 2 bases; nucleotides outside the gene matches: 7. The CDR3 spans 16 residues. The CDR3 coding sequence is TGTGCCAGCAGCCCTACCCTAGCGGGAGCCTACAATGAGCAGTTCTTC. The encoded protein is CASSPTLAGAYNEQFF.

The gene calls are TRBV20-1 and TRBJ2-1, with TRBD2 identical over 8 bases. The CDR3 consists of 13 residues. V shed 4 bases and J 5 bases; nucleotides not matched to a gene: 4. Per the germline V gene, CDR1 is DFQATT and CDR2 is SNEGSKA (reference sequence). The CDR3 sequence: CSANSGMNNEQFF. The CDR3 DNA follows: TGCAGTGCTAATAGCGGGATGAACAATGAGCAGTTCTTC.

This chain links TRBV3-1 with TRBJ1-5; weak D call: TRBD1 (6 bases). Trimming removed 3 bases from V and 1 base from J, with 10 bases in between. Germline V CDR1 and CDR2: LGHDT, YNNKEL (reference sequence). This CDR3 has 15 residues. This chain's CDR3 is CASSHRGQSNQPQHF. The CDR3 coding sequence is TGTGCCAGCAGCCACCGTGGACAGAGCAATCAGCCCCAGCATTTT.

This clonotype turned up a few times. The gene calls are TRBV30 and TRBJ1-3; D is possibly TRBD1 (5 bases). The CDR3 is 12 residues long. Trimming took off 0 bases at V and 11 bases at J, with 11 bases between the two ends. Germline V gives CDR1 GTSNPN, CDR2 SVGIG (reference sequence). The CDR3 DNA reads as TGTGCCTGGAGTGTACAAGGGGTTTCCATATATTTT. This gives the protein CAWSVQGVSIYF.

This sequence joins TRBV7-3 and TRBJ1-5; D gene uncertain. Germline values: CDR1 SGHTA, CDR2 FQGTGA. The CDR3 has 19 amino acids. V lost 1 base to trimming and J lost 1 base, with 20 bases between them. This CDR3 is CASSLSEQKRRLSNQPQHF. The CDR3 nucleotides are TGTGCCAGCAGCTTAAGTGAACAGAAAAGACGTCTGAGCAATCAGCCCCAGCATTTT.